The rows below give T cell receptor beta chains drawn from one sample of a study of T-cell reconstitution after alpha-beta-depleted transplantation in children. TCRdb processed the PCR reads anew with MiXCR; each CDR3 protein has one entry. The sample holds around 100,000 distinct CDR3 sequences; approximately 10% are singletons and the top ten take roughly a third. This specimen consisted of PBMCs, obtained before TCRalphabeta/CD19-depleted stem cell transplant. Receptors were obtained from a boy between 2 and 10 years old with acute lymphoblastic leukemia, due to receive a stem cell transplant. The CDR3 runs from the conserved cysteine through the conserved F or W. The size field is filled for only some rows; it gives once, few, many or a size class.

abundance	j_gene	v_gene	CDR3aa
many	TRBJ1-2	TRBV20-1	CSASTWTGENYGYTF
NA	TRBJ2-1	TRBV6-5	CASSYSPGGGGRNEQFF
NA	TRBJ2-7	TRBV28	CASSFGLGVEQYF
many	TRBJ2-7	TRBV14	CASSQDRRGYEQYF
NA	TRBJ1-1	TRBV14	CASSSGGGVRTEAFF
few	TRBJ1-5	TRBV20-1	CSTDPTGMPQHF
many	TRBJ2-5	TRBV5-1	CASSPGQGSGTQYF
many	TRBJ2-7	TRBV5-1	CASSPGHSGTSYEQYF
many	TRBJ2-3	TRBV7-2	CASRRGGERTDTQYF
NA	TRBJ2-3	TRBV5-1	CASSLLQVADTQYF
NA	TRBJ2-1	TRBV29-1	CSVEVDLRGGRVNEQFF
few	TRBJ2-1	TRBV4-1	CASSQVHLAGDYRVEQFF
many	TRBJ1-2	TRBV12-3/TRBV12-4	CASSLAQLYGYTF
few	TRBJ2-4	TRBV5-1	CASSPRGGKNIQYF
many	TRBJ2-2	TRBV5-1	CASTTRDTGELFF
NA	TRBJ2-1	TRBV20-1	CSAHPLENSYNEQFF
many	TRBJ2-5	TRBV20-1	CSARVPAETAGTQYF
few	TRBJ2-1	TRBV10-2	CASSEGRSSYNEQFF
NA	TRBJ2-1	TRBV12-3/TRBV12-4	CASSLGAGAGNEQFF
NA	TRBJ2-5	TRBV15	CATSRDGTGGQETQYF
many	TRBJ2-7	TRBV6-5	CASRGSLGDSSYEQYF
many	TRBJ2-3	TRBV5-4	CASSLNRGADTQYF